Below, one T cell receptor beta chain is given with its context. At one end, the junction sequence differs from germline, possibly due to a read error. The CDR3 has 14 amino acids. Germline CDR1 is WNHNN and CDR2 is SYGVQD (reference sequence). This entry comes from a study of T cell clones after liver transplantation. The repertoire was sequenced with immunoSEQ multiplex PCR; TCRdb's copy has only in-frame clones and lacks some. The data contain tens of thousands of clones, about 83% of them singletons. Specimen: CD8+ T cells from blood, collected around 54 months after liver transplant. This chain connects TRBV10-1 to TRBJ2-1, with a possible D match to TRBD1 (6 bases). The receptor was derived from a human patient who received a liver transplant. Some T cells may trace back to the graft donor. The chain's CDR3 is CASSDGGGYIEQFF. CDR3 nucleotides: TGCGCCAGCAGTGATGGGGGCGGCTACATTGAGCAGTTCTTC.